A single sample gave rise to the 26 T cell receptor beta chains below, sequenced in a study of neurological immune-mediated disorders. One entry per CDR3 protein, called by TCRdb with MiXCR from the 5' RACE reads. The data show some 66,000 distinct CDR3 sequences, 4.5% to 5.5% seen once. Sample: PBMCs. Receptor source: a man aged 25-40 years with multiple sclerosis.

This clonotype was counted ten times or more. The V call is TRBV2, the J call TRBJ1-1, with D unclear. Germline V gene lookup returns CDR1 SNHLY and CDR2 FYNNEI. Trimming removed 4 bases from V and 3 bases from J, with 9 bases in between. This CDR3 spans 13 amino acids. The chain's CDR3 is CASSALEDTEAFF. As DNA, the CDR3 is TGTGCCAGCAGTGCCTTGGAAGACACTGAAGCTTTCTTT.

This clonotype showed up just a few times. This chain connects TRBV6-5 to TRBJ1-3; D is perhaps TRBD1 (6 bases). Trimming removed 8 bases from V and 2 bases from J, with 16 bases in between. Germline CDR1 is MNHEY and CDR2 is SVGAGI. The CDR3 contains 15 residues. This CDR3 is CASSRRGMAGNTIYF. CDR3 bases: TGTGCCAGCTCGCGTAGGGGGATGGCTGGAAACACCATATATTTT.

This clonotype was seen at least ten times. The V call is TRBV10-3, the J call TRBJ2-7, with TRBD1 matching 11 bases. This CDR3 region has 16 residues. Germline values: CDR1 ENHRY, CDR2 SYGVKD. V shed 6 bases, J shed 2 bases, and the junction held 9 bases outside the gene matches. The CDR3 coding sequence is TGTGCCATCAGAACCGGGACAGGGGGGGAAACCTACGAGCAGTACTTC. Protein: CAIRTGTGGETYEQYF.

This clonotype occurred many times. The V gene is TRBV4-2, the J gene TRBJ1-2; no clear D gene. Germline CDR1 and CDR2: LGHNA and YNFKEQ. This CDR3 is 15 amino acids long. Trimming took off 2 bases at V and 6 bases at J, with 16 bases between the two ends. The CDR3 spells CASSQRQEPFDGYTF. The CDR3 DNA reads TGTGCCAGCAGCCAAAGGCAGGAGCCCTTCGATGGCTACACCTTC.

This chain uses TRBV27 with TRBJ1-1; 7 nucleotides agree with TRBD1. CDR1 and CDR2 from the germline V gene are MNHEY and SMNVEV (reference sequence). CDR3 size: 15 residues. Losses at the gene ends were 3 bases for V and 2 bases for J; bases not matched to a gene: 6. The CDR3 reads CASSLTGFSNTEAFF. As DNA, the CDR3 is TGTGCCAGCAGTTTGACAGGGTTTAGCAACACTGAAGCTTTCTTT.

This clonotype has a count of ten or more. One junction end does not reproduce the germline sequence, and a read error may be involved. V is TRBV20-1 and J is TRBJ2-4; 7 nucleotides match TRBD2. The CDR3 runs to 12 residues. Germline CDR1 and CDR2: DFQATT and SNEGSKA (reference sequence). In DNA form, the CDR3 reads TGCAGCGCTAGGCAGGGCGGGGGTTTTGGGTACTTC. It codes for CSARQGGGFGYF.

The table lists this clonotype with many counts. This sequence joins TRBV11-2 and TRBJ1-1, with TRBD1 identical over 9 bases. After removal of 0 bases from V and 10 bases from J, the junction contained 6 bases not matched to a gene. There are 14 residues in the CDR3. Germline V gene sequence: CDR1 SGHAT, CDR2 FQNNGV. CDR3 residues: CASSLDLNRGPAFF. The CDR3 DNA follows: TGTGCCAGCAGCTTAGACCTAAACAGGGGGCCAGCTTTCTTT.

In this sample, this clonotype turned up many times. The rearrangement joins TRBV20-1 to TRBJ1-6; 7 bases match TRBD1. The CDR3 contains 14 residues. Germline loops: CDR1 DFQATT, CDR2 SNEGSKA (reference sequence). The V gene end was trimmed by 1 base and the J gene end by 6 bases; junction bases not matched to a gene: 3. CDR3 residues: CSARGQGGNSPLHF. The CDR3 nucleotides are TGCAGTGCTAGAGGACAGGGTGGTAATTCACCCCTCCACTTT.

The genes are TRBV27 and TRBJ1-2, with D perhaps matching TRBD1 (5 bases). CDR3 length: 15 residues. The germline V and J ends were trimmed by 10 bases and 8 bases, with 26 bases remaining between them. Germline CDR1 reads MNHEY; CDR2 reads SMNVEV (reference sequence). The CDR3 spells CATQSNTGWGGGYTF. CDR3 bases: TGTGCCACCCAGTCTAATACCGGGTGGGGCGGCGGCTACACCTTC.

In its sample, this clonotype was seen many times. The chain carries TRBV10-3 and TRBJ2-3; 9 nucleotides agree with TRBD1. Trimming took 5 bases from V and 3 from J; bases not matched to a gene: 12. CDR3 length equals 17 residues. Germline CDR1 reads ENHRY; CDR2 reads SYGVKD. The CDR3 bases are TGTGCCATCAGTCAATCTACCGGGACAGGGTGGACAGATACGCAGTATTTT. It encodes CAISQSTGTGWTDTQYF.

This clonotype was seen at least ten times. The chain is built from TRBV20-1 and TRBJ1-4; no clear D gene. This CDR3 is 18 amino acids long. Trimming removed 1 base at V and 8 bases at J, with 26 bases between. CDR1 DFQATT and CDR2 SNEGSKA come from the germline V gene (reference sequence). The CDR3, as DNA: TGCAGTGCTAGAGGCCTAACTTCCTCCGGCTCCCGGTCCGAAAAACTGTTTTTT. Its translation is CSARGLTSSGSRSEKLFF.

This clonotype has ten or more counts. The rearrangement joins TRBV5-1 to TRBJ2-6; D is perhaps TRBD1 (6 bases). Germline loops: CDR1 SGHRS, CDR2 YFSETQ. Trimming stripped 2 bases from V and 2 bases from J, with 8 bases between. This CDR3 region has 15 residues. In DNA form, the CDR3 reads TGCGCCAGCAGCTTACAGGGAACTGGGGCCAACGTCCTGACTTTC. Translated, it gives CASSLQGTGANVLTF.

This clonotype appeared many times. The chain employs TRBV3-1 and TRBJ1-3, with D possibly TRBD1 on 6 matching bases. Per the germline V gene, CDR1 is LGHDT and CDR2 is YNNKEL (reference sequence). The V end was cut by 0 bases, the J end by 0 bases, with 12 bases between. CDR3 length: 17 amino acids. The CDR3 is CASSQDMGGPSGNTIYF. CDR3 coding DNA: TGTGCCAGCAGCCAAGATATGGGGGGGCCCTCTGGAAACACCATATATTTT.

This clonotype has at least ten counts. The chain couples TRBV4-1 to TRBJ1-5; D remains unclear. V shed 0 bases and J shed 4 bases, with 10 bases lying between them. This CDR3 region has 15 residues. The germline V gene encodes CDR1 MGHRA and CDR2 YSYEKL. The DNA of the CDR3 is TGCGCCAGCAGCCAAGAAGGCACGGGGAATCAGCCCCAGCATTTT. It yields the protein CASSQEGTGNQPQHF.

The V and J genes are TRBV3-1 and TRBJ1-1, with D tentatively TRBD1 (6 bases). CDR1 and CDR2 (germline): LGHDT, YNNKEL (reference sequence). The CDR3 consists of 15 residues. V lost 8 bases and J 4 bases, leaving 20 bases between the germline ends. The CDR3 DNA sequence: TGTGCCAGCCTGGACCGGGACACCGGCGGCACTGAAGCTTTCTTT. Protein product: CASLDRDTGGTEAFF.

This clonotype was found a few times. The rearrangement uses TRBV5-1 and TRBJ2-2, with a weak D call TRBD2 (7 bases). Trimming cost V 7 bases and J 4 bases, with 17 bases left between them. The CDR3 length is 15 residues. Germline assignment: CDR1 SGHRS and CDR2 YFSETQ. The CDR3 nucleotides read TGCGCCAGCGGTGGGGGGGCTGGATTCACCGGGGAGCTGTTTTTT. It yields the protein CASGGGAGFTGELFF.

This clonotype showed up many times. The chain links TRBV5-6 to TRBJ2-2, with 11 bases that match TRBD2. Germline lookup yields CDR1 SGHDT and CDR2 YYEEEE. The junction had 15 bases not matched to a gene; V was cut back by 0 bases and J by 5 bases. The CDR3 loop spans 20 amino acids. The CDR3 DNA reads TGTGCCAGCAGCTTGGCCCCCACCGGTACTAGCGGGGGAACGACCGGGGAGCTGTTTTTT. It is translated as CASSLAPTGTSGGTTGELFF.

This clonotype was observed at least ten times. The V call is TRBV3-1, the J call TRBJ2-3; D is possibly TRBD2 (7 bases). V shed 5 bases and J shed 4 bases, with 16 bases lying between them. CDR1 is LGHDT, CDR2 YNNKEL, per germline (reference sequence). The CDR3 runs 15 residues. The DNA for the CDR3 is TGTGCCAGCAGCTCGCGGGGGCCCGGGGCAGATACGCAGTATTTT. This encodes CASSSRGPGADTQYF.

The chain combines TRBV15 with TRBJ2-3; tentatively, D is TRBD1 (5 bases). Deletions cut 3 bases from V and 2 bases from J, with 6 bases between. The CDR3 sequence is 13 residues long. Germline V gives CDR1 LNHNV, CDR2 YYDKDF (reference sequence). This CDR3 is CATSRTVTDTQYF. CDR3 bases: TGTGCCACCAGCAGGACAGTCACAGATACGCAGTATTTT. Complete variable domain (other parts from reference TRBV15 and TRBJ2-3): DAMVIQNPRYQVTQFGKPVTLSCSQTLNHNVMYWYQQKSSQAPKLLFHYYDKDFNNEADTPDNFQSRRPNTSFCFLDIRSPGLGDTAMYLCATSRTVTDTQYFGPGTRLTVL.

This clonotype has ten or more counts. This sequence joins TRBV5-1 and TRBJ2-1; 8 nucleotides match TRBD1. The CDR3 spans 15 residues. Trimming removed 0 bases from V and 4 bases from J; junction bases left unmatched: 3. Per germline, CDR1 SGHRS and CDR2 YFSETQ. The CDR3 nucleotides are TGCGCCAGCAGCTTGGCAACAGGGGGGTACAATGAGCAGTTCTTC. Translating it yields CASSLATGGYNEQFF.

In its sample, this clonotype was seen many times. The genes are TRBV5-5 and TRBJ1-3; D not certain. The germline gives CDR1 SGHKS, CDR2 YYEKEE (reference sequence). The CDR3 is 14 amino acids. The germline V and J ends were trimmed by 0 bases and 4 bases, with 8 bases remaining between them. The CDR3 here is CASSLEYFGNTIYF. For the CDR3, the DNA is TGTGCCAGCAGCTTGGAGTACTTCGGAAACACCATATATTTT.

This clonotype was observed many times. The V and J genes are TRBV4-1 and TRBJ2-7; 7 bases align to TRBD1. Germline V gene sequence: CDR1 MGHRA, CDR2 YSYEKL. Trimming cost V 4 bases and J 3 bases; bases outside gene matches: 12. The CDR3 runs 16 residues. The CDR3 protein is CASSRTDRVVRYEQYF. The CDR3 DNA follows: TGCGCCAGCAGCCGGACCGACAGGGTGGTCCGCTACGAGCAGTACTTC.

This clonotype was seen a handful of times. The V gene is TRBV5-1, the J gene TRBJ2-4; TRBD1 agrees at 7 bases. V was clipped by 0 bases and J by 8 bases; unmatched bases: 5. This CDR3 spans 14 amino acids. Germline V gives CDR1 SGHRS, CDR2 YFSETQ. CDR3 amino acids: CASSLGEGADIQYF. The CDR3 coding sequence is TGCGCCAGCAGCTTGGGAGAGGGGGCGGACATTCAGTACTTC.

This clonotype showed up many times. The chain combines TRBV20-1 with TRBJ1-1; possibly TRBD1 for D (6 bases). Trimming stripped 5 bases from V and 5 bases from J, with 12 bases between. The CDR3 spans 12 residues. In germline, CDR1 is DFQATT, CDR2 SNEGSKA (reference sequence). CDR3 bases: TGCAGTGCTCCCGTCACAGGGACTGAAGCTTTCTTT. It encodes CSAPVTGTEAFF.

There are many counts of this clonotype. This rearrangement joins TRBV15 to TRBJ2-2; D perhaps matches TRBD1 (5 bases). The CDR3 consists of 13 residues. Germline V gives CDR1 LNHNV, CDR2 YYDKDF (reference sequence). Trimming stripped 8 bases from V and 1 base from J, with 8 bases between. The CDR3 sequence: CATGGQNTGELFF. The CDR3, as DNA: TGTGCCACCGGCGGACAGAACACCGGGGAGCTGTTTTTT.

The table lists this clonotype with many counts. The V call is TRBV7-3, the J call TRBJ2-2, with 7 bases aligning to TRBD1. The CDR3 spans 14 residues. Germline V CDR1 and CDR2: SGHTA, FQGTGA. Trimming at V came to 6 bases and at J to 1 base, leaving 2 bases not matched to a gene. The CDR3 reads CASRDRKNTGELFF. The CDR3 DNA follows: TGTGCCAGCAGGGACAGGAAGAACACCGGGGAGCTGTTTTTT.